Listed here are 9 T cell receptor beta chains from one sample, sequenced in a study of shared clonotypes between healthy human individuals. Method: immunoSEQ multiplex PCR; TCRdb's copy keeps in-frame clones and lacks some. The sample has about 2.1 million clones; 93% are singletons. Naive CD8 cells, CD45RO-negative and positively selected for CCR7, excluded terminally differentiated effector memory CD45RA+ cells. Sequencing used naive CD8+ T cells from PBMCs. These receptors were taken from a man aged 18 to 30 in good health. Some clones in this sample may be carry-over from other donors' samples.

V and J are TRBV13 and TRBJ1-2, with D possibly TRBD1 on 5 matching bases. Trimming shortened V by 0 bases and J by 11 bases, and 13 bases separated the two germline ends. Germline assignment: CDR1 PRHDT and CDR2 FYEKMQ (reference sequence). This CDR3 contains 13 residues. CDR3 region: CASSLGRTGEYTF. The CDR3 DNA sequence: TGTGCCAGCAGCTTAGGCCGCACAGGTGAATACACCTTC.

This clone was observed a single time. The gene calls are TRBV27 and TRBJ1-4; D unresolved. V was trimmed by 6 bases and J by 0 bases, leaving 11 bases between them. This CDR3 has 15 residues. CDR1 MNHEY and CDR2 SMNVEV come from the germline V gene (reference sequence). The CDR3 DNA follows: TGTGCCAGCAGCATACGCCGAGCAACTAATGAAAAACTGTTTTTT. Its protein product is CASSIRRATNEKLFF.

The V and J genes are TRBV29-1 and TRBJ1-2; TRBD1 agrees at 10 bases. CDR3 length equals 12 residues. V dropped 8 bases and J dropped 7; count of bases not matched to a gene: 7. Germline assignment: CDR1 SQVTM and CDR2 ANQGSEA. The CDR3 DNA reads TGCAGCACCGGACAGGGGGTTGGTGGCTACACCTTC. This codes for CSTGQGVGGYTF.

The CDR3 spells CASSPGGAEAFF. CDR3 nucleotides: TGTGCCAGCAGCCCAGGTGGGGCTGAAGCTTTCTTT. This chain uses TRBV5-6 with TRBJ1-1; the D is unclear. V shed 4 bases and J shed 6 bases, with 10 bases lying between them. This CDR3 is 12 amino acids long. Germline CDR1 SGHDT, CDR2 YYEEEE.

The gene calls are TRBV28 and TRBJ2-7; no reliable D call. The CDR3 is made up of 15 amino acids. Trimming pared 5 bases from V and 6 bases from J, leaving 20 bases between. Germline-derived CDR1 and CDR2 are MDHEN and SYDVKM. The CDR3 bases are TGTGCCAGCAGTCCCAACGAGTGGACCGGGCCCGAGCAGTACTTC. As protein: CASSPNEWTGPEQYF.

The rearrangement uses TRBV27 and TRBJ1-4; D ambiguous. CDR1 and CDR2 from the germline V gene are MNHEY and SMNVEV (reference sequence). The CDR3 loop spans 14 amino acids. With 4 bases removed from V and 3 bases from J, the gap between germline ends came to 9 bases. The CDR3 here is CASSSIGSNEKLFF. Written as DNA, the CDR3 is TGTGCCAGCAGTTCTATAGGTTCTAATGAAAAACTGTTTTTT.

This clone has just one count. The CDR3, as DNA: TGTGCCAGTAGTCTCGGACCCACTGAAGCTTTCTTT. This codes for CASSLGPTEAFF. V gene TRBV19 combines with J gene TRBJ1-1; no clear D. Germline CDR1 reads LNHDA; CDR2 reads SQIVND (reference sequence). V lost 5 bases and J lost 4, with 8 bases in between. CDR3 length equals 12 residues.

V usage is TRBV27 and J usage is TRBJ2-7, with D possibly being TRBD2 (5 bases). V was cut by 6 bases and J by 0 bases, with 9 bases left in between. The CDR3 totals 13 residues. The germline gives CDR1 MNHEY, CDR2 SMNVEV (reference sequence). The CDR3 loop reads CASRSGSSYEQYF. The DNA for the CDR3 is TGTGCCAGCAGAAGCGGTTCCTCCTACGAGCAGTACTTC.

The genes are TRBV6-6 and TRBJ2-7, with a possible D match to TRBD1 (6 bases). V was trimmed by 5 bases and J by 2 bases, leaving 10 bases between them. Germline V gene data show CDR1 as MNHNY and CDR2 as SVGAGI (reference sequence). This CDR3 has 13 residues. In DNA, the CDR3 is TGTGCCAGCAGTCCCGGACAGACCTACGAGCAGTACTTC. Its protein product is CASSPGQTYEQYF.